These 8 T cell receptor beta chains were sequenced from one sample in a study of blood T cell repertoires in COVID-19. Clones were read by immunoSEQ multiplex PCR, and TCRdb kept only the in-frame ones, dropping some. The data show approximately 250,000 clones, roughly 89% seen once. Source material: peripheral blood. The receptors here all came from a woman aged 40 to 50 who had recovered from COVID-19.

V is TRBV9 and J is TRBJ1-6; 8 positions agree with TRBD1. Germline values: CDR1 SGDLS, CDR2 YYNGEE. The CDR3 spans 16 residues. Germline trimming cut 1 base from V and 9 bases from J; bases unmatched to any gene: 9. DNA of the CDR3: TGTGCCAGCAGCGTAACACAGGGGGGTCGGGGTTCACCCCTCCACTTT. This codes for CASSVTQGGRGSPLHF.

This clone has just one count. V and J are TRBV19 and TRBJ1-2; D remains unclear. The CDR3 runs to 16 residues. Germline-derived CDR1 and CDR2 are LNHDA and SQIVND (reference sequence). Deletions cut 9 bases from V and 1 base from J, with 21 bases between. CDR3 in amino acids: CASLGRNVVYNYGYTF. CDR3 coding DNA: TGTGCCAGCCTAGGAAGGAACGTGGTTTATAACTATGGCTACACCTTC.

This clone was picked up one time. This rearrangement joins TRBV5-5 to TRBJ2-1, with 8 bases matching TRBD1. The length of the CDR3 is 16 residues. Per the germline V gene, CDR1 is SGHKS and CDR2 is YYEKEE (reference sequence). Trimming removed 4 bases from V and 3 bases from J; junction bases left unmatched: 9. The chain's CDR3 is CASSPSRDRIYNEQFF. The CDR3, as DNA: TGTGCCAGCAGCCCATCCCGGGACAGGATCTACAATGAGCAGTTCTTC.

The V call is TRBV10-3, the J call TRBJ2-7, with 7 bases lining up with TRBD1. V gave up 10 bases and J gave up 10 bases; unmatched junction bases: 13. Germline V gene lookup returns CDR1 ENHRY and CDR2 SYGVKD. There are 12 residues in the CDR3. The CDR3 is CATSGQAGEQYF. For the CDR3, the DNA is TGTGCCACCAGCGGACAGGCCGGGGAACAGTACTTC.

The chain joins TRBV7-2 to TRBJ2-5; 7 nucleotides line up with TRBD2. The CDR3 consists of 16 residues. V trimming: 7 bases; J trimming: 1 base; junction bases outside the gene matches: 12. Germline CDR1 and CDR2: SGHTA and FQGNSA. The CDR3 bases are TGTGCCAGCACCTTCGGGGGAGGGAGGGTCCAAGAGACCCAGTACTTC. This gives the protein CASTFGGGRVQETQYF.

The DNA of the CDR3 is TGTGCCAGCAGCTCCCAATACAGGGCTAGAACCAACTATGGCTACACCTTC. It translates to CASSSQYRARTNYGYTF. The V call is TRBV7-8, the J call TRBJ1-2; TRBD1 is a possible D gene (6 bases). The CDR3 spans 17 residues. The ends were cut back, 4 bases at V and 2 bases at J, with 20 bases in the middle. Per germline, CDR1 SGHVS and CDR2 FQNEAQ.

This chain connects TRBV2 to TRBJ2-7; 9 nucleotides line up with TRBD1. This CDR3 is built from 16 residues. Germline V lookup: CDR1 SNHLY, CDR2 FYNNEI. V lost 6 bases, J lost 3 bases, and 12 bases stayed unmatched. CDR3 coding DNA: TGTGCCAGCAGGAGAGCGTGGGACAGGGCGAACTACGAGCAGTACTTC. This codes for CASRRAWDRANYEQYF.

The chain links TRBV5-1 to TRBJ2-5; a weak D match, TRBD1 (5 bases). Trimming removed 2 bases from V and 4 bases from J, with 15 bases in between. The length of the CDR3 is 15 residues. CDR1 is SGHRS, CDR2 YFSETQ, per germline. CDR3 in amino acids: CASSLEPGYGETQYF. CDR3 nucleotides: TGCGCCAGCAGCTTAGAACCAGGGTATGGAGAGACCCAGTACTTC.